A single sample gave rise to the 14 T cell receptor beta chains below, sequenced in a study of blood T cells in healthy people across ages. Using a J-beta primer mix together with a sample-barcoded 5' primer, a second PCR was run for roughly 7 to 12 cycles. Each CDR3 protein gets one entry after TCRdb re-called the 5' RACE reads with MiXCR. This sample has roughly 1.5 million distinct CDR3 sequences, with approximately 43% found just once. Sequencing was done on a sample of blood. The receptors originated from a young woman in good health.

This clonotype appeared many times. V usage is TRBV7-9 and J usage is TRBJ2-7; 7 nucleotides agree with TRBD2. Germline V CDR1 and CDR2: SEHNR, FQNEAQ (reference sequence). CDR3 length: 14 residues. The trim removed 5 bases at V and 2 bases at J, leaving 6 bases unmatched. The CDR3 nucleotides read TGTGCCAGCAGCAGGGGACTAACAGCCTACGAGCAGTACTTC. Translation: CASSRGLTAYEQYF.

The chain employs TRBV27 and TRBJ1-1; D call uncertain. The CDR3 has 13 amino acids. V shed 2 bases and J shed 4 bases, with 8 bases lying between them. Germline-derived CDR1 and CDR2 are MNHEY and SMNVEV (reference sequence). The CDR3 loop reads CASSLRNPTEAFF. Here the CDR3 DNA reads TGTGCCAGCAGTTTAAGGAACCCCACTGAAGCTTTCTTT.

This chain links TRBV6-2 or TRBV6-3 with TRBJ2-2, with 10 bases that match TRBD1. From germline, CDR1 is MNHEY and CDR2 SVGEGT. This CDR3 has 16 amino acids. The DNA for the CDR3 is TGTGAGACAAAGGGGGCCGGGACAGGGGACACCGGGGAGCTGTTTTTT. As protein: CETKGAGTGDTGELFF.

This clonotype has at least ten counts. The chain links TRBV12-3 or TRBV12-4 to TRBJ2-1; 8 bases agree with TRBD2. The CDR3 is 15 residues long. Trimming removed 3 bases from V and 0 bases from J; junction bases left unmatched: 1. CDR3 sequence reads: CASSFGGGSYNEQFF. In nucleotides, the CDR3 is TGTGCCAGCAGTTTCGGGGGGGGCTCCTACAATGAGCAGTTCTTC.

The chain recombines TRBV6-2 or TRBV6-3 with TRBJ2-2, with 7 nucleotides matching TRBD2. The CDR3 runs 13 residues. The V gene's germline CDR1 is MNHEY and CDR2 SVGEGT. V lost 7 bases and J lost 7; bases outside the gene matches: 6. The CDR3 protein is CASTEAGIGELFF. CDR3 DNA: TGTGCCAGCACCGAAGCGGGGATCGGGGAGCTGTTTTTT.

The chain carries TRBV5-6 and TRBJ1-2; possibly TRBD1 for D (6 bases). V was cut by 6 bases and J by 0 bases, with 12 bases left in between. The CDR3 loop spans 14 amino acids. Germline CDR1 and CDR2: SGHDT and YYEEEE. The CDR3 coding sequence is TGTGCCAGCAAGGTGGACAGACCTAACTATGGCTACACCTTC. This gives the protein CASKVDRPNYGYTF.

The chain carries TRBV6-5 and TRBJ2-4; D uncertain. The J call is uncertain, as TRBJ2-7 better fits the DNA end. Per the germline V gene, CDR1 is MNHEY and CDR2 is SVGAGI. There are 14 residues in the CDR3. The CDR3 reads CASSSHRVGYEQYF. In nucleotides, the CDR3 is TGTGCCAGCAGTTCTCATCGGGTAGGCTACGAGCAGTACTTC.

As to this clonotype: Relative to the germline gene, one junction end is altered; a read error may explain this. This sequence joins TRBV12-3 or TRBV12-4 and TRBJ2-7; tentatively, D is TRBD1 (5 bases). The CDR3 has 14 amino acids. The DNA of the CDR3 is TGTGCCAGCAGGTACGCAGGGTCGCCCTACGGGCAGTACTTC. Translated: CASRYAGSPYGQYF.

The chain links TRBV6-2 or TRBV6-3 to TRBJ2-7; no reliable D call. Germline CDR1 and CDR2: MNHEY and SVGEGT. V lost 2 bases, J lost 7 bases, and 6 bases lay in between. The CDR3 is 11 amino acids. The CDR3 DNA reads as TGTGCCAGCAGTTACAGAGAGGAGCAGTACTTC. This sequence encodes CASSYREEQYF.

This clonotype appeared a few times. V and J are TRBV4-1 and TRBJ2-3; no clear D. Deletions cut 0 bases from V and 3 bases from J, with 16 bases between. The CDR3 consists of 17 residues. Germline CDR1 MGHRA, CDR2 YSYEKL. CDR3 DNA: TGCGCCAGCAGCCAAGATGAAGGGTCTTTAGTAACAGATACGCAGTATTTT. Amino acids: CASSQDEGSLVTDTQYF.

The genes are TRBV20-1 and TRBJ1-4; D unresolved. CDR1 DFQATT and CDR2 SNEGSKA come from the germline V gene (reference sequence). This CDR3 has 15 amino acids. V lost 0 bases and J 7 bases, leaving 15 bases between the germline ends. The CDR3 reads CSARDPGELGEKLFF. The CDR3 DNA is TGCAGTGCTAGAGATCCGGGAGAGTTAGGTGAAAAACTGTTTTTT.

On this clonotype: A much larger clone is a single base away; this may be a read error. The rearrangement links TRBV20-1 to TRBJ2-3; 9 bases fit TRBD2. The CDR3 contains 16 residues. With 8 bases clipped from V and 2 bases from J, the junction kept 14 bases outside the gene matches. Germline V gene lookup returns CDR1 DFQATT and CDR2 SNEGSKA (reference sequence). CDR3 loop: CSTLTLLAGSTDTQYF. In DNA form, the CDR3 reads TGCAGTACCCTAACTCTTCTAGCGGGGTCCACAGATACGCAGTATTTT.

The V gene is TRBV28, the J gene TRBJ2-5; TRBD2 matches 8 bases. CDR3 length equals 15 residues. Germline trimming cut 2 bases from V and 6 bases from J; bases unmatched to any gene: 8. Germline assignment: CDR1 MDHEN and CDR2 SYDVKM. The CDR3 region is CASSLGREDLKTQYF. The CDR3 bases are TGTGCCAGCAGTTTAGGGCGGGAGGATTTGAAGACCCAGTACTTC.

V and J are TRBV6-5 and TRBJ2-3; tentatively, D is TRBD2 (5 bases). CDR3 length: 14 amino acids. Germline-derived CDR1 and CDR2 are MNHEY and SVGAGI. The ends were cut back, 6 bases at V and 7 bases at J, with 17 bases in the middle. The CDR3 here is CASSPPGVMHTQYF. CDR3 sequence (DNA): TGTGCCAGCAGCCCCCCCGGGGTCATGCATACGCAGTATTTT.